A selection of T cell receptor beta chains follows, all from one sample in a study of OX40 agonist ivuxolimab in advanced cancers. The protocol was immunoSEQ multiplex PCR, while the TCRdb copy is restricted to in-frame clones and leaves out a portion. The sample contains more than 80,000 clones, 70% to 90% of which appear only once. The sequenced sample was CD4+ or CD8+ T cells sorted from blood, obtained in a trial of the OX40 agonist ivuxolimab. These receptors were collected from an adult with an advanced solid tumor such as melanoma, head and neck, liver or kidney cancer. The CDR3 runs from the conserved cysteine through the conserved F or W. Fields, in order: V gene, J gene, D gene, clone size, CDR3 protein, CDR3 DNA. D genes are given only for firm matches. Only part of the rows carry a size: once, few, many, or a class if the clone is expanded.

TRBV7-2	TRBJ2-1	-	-	CASSFSGYNEQFF	TGTGCCAGCAGCTTTAGCGGATACAATGAGCAGTTCTTC
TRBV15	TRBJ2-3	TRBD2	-	CATRKYSGVSTDTQYF	TGTGCCACCAGAAAATATAGCGGGGTAAGCACAGATACGCAGTATTTT
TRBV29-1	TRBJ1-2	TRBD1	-	CSVEDRGPYYGYTF	TGCAGCGTTGAGGACAGGGGCCCCTACTATGGCTACACCTTC
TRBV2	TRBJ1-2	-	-	CASSATGIYGYTF	TGTGCCAGCAGTGCCACAGGGATCTATGGCTACACCTTC
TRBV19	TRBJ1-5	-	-	CASRNRDRNQPQHF	TGTGCCAGTAGAAACAGGGACCGCAATCAGCCCCAGCATTTT
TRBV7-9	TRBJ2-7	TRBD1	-	CASSAYADRGSNEQYF	TGTGCCAGCAGTGCTTATGCGGACAGGGGTTCTAACGAGCAGTACTTC
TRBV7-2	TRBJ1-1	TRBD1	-	CASSLGYRGEAFF	TGTGCCAGCAGCTTAGGGTACAGGGGAGAAGCTTTCTTT
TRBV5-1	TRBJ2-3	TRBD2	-	CASSLGASGGASTDTQYF	TGCGCCAGCAGCTTGGGAGCTAGCGGGGGTGCTAGCACAGATACGCAGTATTTT
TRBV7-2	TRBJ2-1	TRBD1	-	CASSQSPGQGSYNEQFF	TGTGCCAGCAGCCAAAGTCCGGGACAGGGCTCCTACAATGAGCAGTTCTTC
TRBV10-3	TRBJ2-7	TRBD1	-	CAISGTGGYEQYF	TGTGCCATCAGTGGGACAGGGGGCTACGAGCAGTACTTC
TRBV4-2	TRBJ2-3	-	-	CASSQPFSTDTQYF	TGTGCCAGCAGCCAACCGTTCAGCACAGATACGCAGTATTTT
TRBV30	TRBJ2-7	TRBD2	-	CAWTIAGGPYEQYF	TGTGCCTGGACCATAGCGGGAGGACCCTACGAGCAGTACTTC
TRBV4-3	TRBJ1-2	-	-	CASSARGQSGYTF	TGCGCCAGCAGCGCCCGGGGACAAAGTGGCTACACCTTC
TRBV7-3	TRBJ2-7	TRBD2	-	CASSPAGEGSEQYF	TGTGCCAGCAGTCCAGCGGGAGAAGGTTCCGAGCAGTACTTC
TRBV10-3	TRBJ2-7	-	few	CAISESESSYEQYF	TGTGCCATCAGTGAGTCGGAGTCCTCCTACGAGCAGTACTTC
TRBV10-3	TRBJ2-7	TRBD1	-	CAISNLRTGTYEQYF	TGTGCCATCAGCAACCTGAGGACAGGGACCTACGAGCAGTACTTC
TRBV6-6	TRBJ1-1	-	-	CASSYSIGGNTEAFF	TGTGCCAGCAGTTACTCGATTGGGGGGAACACTGAAGCTTTCTTT
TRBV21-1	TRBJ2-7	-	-	CASSKVGQVEATSYEQYF	TGTGCCAGCAGCAAAGTAGGCCAAGTGGAGGCAACCTCCTACGAGCAGTACTTC
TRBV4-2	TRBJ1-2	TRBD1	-	CASSRDRGNYGYTF	TGTGCCAGCAGCCGGGACAGGGGTAACTATGGCTACACCTTC
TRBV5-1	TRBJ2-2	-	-	CASSFGGTADTGELFF	TGCGCCAGCAGCTTCGGCGGGACAGCGGACACCGGGGAGCTGTTTTTT
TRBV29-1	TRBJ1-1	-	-	CSVGENTEAFF	TGCAGCGTTGGCGAGAACACTGAAGCTTTCTTT
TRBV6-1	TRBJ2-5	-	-	CASSEGGGISKTQYF	TGTGCCAGCAGTGAGGGTGGAGGGATATCTAAGACCCAGTACTTC
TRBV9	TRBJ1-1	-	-	CASSVAGDTEAFF	TGTGCCAGCAGCGTAGCGGGGGACACTGAAGCTTTCTTT
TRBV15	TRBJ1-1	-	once	CATQFGAHTEAFF	TGTGCCACGCAATTCGGGGCTCACACTGAAGCTTTCTTT
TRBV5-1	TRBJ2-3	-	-	CASSLEDSEFGTDTQYF	TGCGCCAGCAGCTTGGAGGACTCCGAATTTGGGACAGATACGCAGTATTTT
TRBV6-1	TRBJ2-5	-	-	CASSEVPQETQYF	TGTGCCAGCAGTGAAGTGCCGCAAGAGACCCAGTACTTC
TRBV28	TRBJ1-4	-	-	CASSLSGVVNEKLFF	TGTGCCAGCAGTTTATCTGGGGTGGTGAATGAAAAACTGTTTTTT
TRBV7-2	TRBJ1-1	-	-	CASSLGQNTEAFF	TGTGCCAGCAGCTTAGGTCAGAACACTGAAGCTTTCTTT